Below, 21 T cell receptor beta chains from the same sample are listed, as sequenced in a study of blood T cell repertoires in COVID-19 (dated by TCRdb to 2019 to 2021). The library was prepared using the immunoSEQ multiplex PCR assay. The table comes from immuneACCESS by way of TCRdb, which keeps in-frame sequences with V and J called. Part of the clones is missing from these tables; in studies checked, under half for an unresolved V gene and the rest for unknown reasons. The sample table lists 130,000 to 150,000 clones, 60% to 85% of them with a count of one. The ten largest clones capture around 2.1% of the sample. Input material: peripheral blood. These TCRs come from a woman aged 60-75 years with acute or convalescent COVID-19.

The rearrangement links TRBV9 to TRBJ2-5; 12 nucleotides align to TRBD2. J was trimmed by 4 bases and V by 5 bases; bases with no gene match: 9. Germline assignment: CDR1 SGDLS and CDR2 YYNGEE. The CDR3 sequence is 16 residues long. The CDR3, as DNA: TGTGCCAGCAGTATCGGACTAGCGGGATCGTCAGAGACCCAGTACTTC. This sequence encodes CASSIGLAGSSETQYF.

The rearrangement joins TRBV12-3 or TRBV12-4 to TRBJ2-3; D gene ambiguous. V shed 3 bases and J shed 6 bases, with 4 bases lying between them. CDR3 length equals 11 residues. The CDR3 coding sequence is TGTGCCAGCAGTTTTCTTGATACGCAGTATTTT. It yields the protein CASSFLDTQYF.

The chain combines TRBV7-8 with TRBJ2-7; the D gene is possibly TRBD1 (6 bases). V lost 5 bases, J lost 3 bases, and 11 bases lay in between. Looked up from germline, CDR1 is SGHVS and CDR2 is FQNEAQ. This CDR3 has 13 amino acids. The CDR3: CASSGTKNYEQYF. CDR3 coding DNA: TGTGCCAGCAGCGGGACAAAGAACTACGAGCAGTACTTC.

The rearrangement links TRBV19 to TRBJ2-7; the D is unclear. Germline loops: CDR1 LNHDA, CDR2 SQIVND (reference sequence). This CDR3 region has 13 residues. V gave up 3 bases and J gave up 3 bases, with 9 bases separating them. DNA for the CDR3: TGTGCCAGTAGTATCGAACGCGGCTACGAGCAGTACTTC. It codes for CASSIERGYEQYF.

The J gene is TRBJ1-1, the V gene TRBV4-2; D unclear. The germline gives CDR1 LGHNA, CDR2 YNFKEQ. The CDR3 sequence is 14 residues long. With 4 bases removed from V and 1 base from J, the gap between germline ends came to 10 bases. The CDR3 spells CASSLGGENTEAFF. In nucleotides, the CDR3 is TGTGCCAGCAGCCTTGGAGGTGAGAACACTGAAGCTTTCTTT.

The chain combines TRBV18 with TRBJ2-5; 10 bases fit TRBD2. Germline V gene lookup returns CDR1 KGHSH and CDR2 LQKENI. V shed 5 bases and J 4 bases; nucleotides not matched to a gene: 13. There are 17 residues in the CDR3. CDR3 amino acids: CASSEAGGLMSGETQYF. In DNA form, the CDR3 reads TGTGCCAGCTCAGAAGCGGGAGGGCTAATGTCTGGAGAGACCCAGTACTTC.

This clone was seen only a few times. The chain couples TRBV7-9 to TRBJ1-5; 9 bases align to TRBD1. The junction had 2 bases not matched to a gene; V was cut back by 0 bases and J by 5 bases. The CDR3 covers 15 residues. Germline-derived CDR1 and CDR2 are SEHNR and FQNEAQ (reference sequence). The CDR3 DNA follows: TGTGCCAGCAGCTTAGCGGGACAGGGTGATCAGCCCCAGCATTTT. It is translated as CASSLAGQGDQPQHF.

The chain couples TRBV7-8 to TRBJ2-3; the match to TRBD2 covers 11 bases. Germline CDR1 is SGHVS and CDR2 is FQNEAQ. This CDR3 is built from 18 residues. V gave up 1 base and J gave up 6 bases; unmatched junction bases: 12. The CDR3, as DNA: TGTGCCAGCAGCTTAGAACGGGGGTCGGGACTAGCGGTGGATACGCAGTATTTT. It is translated as CASSLERGSGLAVDTQYF.

This clone was seen only once. This chain connects TRBV2 to TRBJ2-3; 10 bases line up with TRBD2. The CDR3 contains 14 residues. Germline V CDR1 and CDR2: SNHLY, FYNNEI. V lost 7 bases to trimming and J lost 4 bases; unmatched junction nucleotides: 5. The DNA of the CDR3 is TGTGCCAGCACCCTAGCGGGAGTCCCAGATACGCAGTATTTT. Protein product: CASTLAGVPDTQYF.

As to this clone: It is unclear where the CDR3 begins or ends on the DNA, so no DNA is shown, and the CDR3 is as TCRdb lists it. The rearrangement uses TRBV9 and TRBJ2-3; the table gives TRBD2 as D, unverified against the DNA. The length of the CDR3 is 16 amino acids, counting both ends. Germline lookup yields CDR1 SGDLS and CDR2 YYNGEE. The CDR3 here is CASSVGPGLGTDTQYF.

In this sample, this clone turned up a few times. In DNA, the CDR3 is TGTGCCAGTAGTGCCCGACAGGGGGCGTATGGCTACACCTTC. Translating it yields CASSARQGAYGYTF. The V call is TRBV19, the J call TRBJ1-2; TRBD1 aligns across 10 bases. The V gene end was trimmed by 5 bases and the J gene end by 5 bases; junction bases not matched to a gene: 5. Per germline, CDR1 LNHDA and CDR2 SQIVND (reference sequence). The CDR3 has 14 amino acids.

This chain joins TRBV9 and TRBJ2-3; 10 bases match TRBD2. Germline CDR1 SGDLS, CDR2 YYNGEE. V lost 0 bases and J lost 4; bases outside the gene matches: 8. The CDR3 is 17 amino acids. The CDR3 reads CASSVAWLAGAADTQYF. Here the CDR3 DNA reads TGTGCCAGCAGCGTAGCTTGGCTAGCGGGAGCTGCAGATACGCAGTATTTT.

The gene calls are TRBV14 and TRBJ2-1; 9 bases are a match to TRBD2. Germline CDR1 reads SGHDN; CDR2 reads FVKESK. This CDR3 is built from 14 residues. V lost 4 bases, J lost 6 bases, and 4 bases stayed unmatched. CDR3 bases: TGTGCCAGCAGCCCCGGACTAGCGAGCAATGAGCAGTTCTTC. Encoded protein: CASSPGLASNEQFF.

In DNA form, the CDR3 reads TGTGCCAGCAGTTCCTGGGCCGGCTCTGGGGCCAACGTCCTGACTTTC. This translates into CASSSWAGSGANVLTF. The rearrangement uses TRBV27 and TRBJ2-6; D remains unclear. The CDR3 length is 16 residues. The V and J ends lost 4 bases and 0 bases respectively, with 10 bases between them. The germline CDR1 and CDR2 sequences are MNHEY and SMNVEV (reference sequence).

This clone was seen a few times. V usage is TRBV5-4 and J usage is TRBJ2-1, with D uncertain. Germline V gene sequence: CDR1 SGHNT, CDR2 YYREEE (reference sequence). CDR3 size: 12 residues. Trimming left V 6 bases short and J 4 bases short, with 8 bases between. The CDR3 DNA reads as TGTGCCAGCATCGGAGCTTACAATGAGCAGTTCTTC. Protein product: CASIGAYNEQFF.

The rearrangement links TRBV6-1 to TRBJ2-1; 9 bases agree with TRBD2. After removal of 3 bases from V and 4 bases from J, the junction contained 13 bases not matched to a gene. The CDR3 length is 18 residues. Germline V gives CDR1 MNHNS, CDR2 SASEGT. The CDR3 here is CASSERGSGSIRYNEQFF. The CDR3 coding sequence is TGTGCCAGCAGTGAGCGAGGTAGCGGGAGCATCCGATACAATGAGCAGTTCTTC.

J is TRBJ2-2 and V is TRBV6-5; 9 positions match TRBD2. CDR3 length: 14 residues. The V gene's germline CDR1 is MNHEY and CDR2 SVGAGI. V shed 6 bases and J 5 bases; nucleotides not matched to a gene: 4. The CDR3, as DNA: TGTGCCAGCAGGGGCGGGAGGGTTACCGGGGAGCTGTTTTTT. Its protein is CASRGGRVTGELFF.

The rearrangement links TRBV7-9 to TRBJ2-7, with D maybe TRBD1 (5 bases). The CDR3 runs 14 residues. CDR1 SEHNR and CDR2 FQNEAQ come from the germline V gene (reference sequence). Trimming shortened V by 5 bases and J by 3 bases, and 14 bases separated the two germline ends. CDR3 sequence (DNA): TGTGCCAGCAGCCCACAAGGGGTCCACTACGAGCAGTACTTC. Protein: CASSPQGVHYEQYF. Variable domain in full (rest from reference TRBV7-9 and TRBJ2-7): DTGVSQNPRHKITKRGQNVTFRCDPISEHNRLYWYRQTLGQGPEFLTYFQNEAQLEKSRLLSDRFSAERPKGSFSTLEIQRTEQGDSAMYLCASSPQGVHYEQYFGPGTRLTVT.

The chain couples TRBV11-1 to TRBJ2-7, with D unclear. Germline loops: CDR1 SGHAT, CDR2 FQDESV (reference sequence). The CDR3 runs 15 residues. The V gene lost 5 bases and the J gene lost 3 bases, with 17 bases spanning the gap. The CDR3 here is CASSLVGSQLYEQYF. The CDR3 DNA is TGTGCCAGCAGCCTAGTGGGTAGCCAACTCTACGAGCAGTACTTC.

CDR3 residues: CASSKNHRGRIDTQYF. The DNA for the CDR3 is TGTGCCAGCAGCAAAAACCACAGGGGGCGAATAGATACGCAGTATTTT. The rearrangement links TRBV21-1 to TRBJ2-3; the table's D call of TRBD1 was not tested on the DNA. TRBV21-1 has pseudogene status. This CDR3 spans 16 amino acids.

J is TRBJ2-6 and V is TRBV6-1; D is perhaps TRBD1 (6 bases). Germline V CDR1 and CDR2: MNHNS, SASEGT. Trimming pared 0 bases from V and 0 bases from J, leaving 12 bases between. The CDR3 is 18 amino acids. CDR3 region: CASSEAGHGLSGANVLTF. The CDR3 region has the DNA TGTGCCAGCAGTGAAGCGGGACATGGTCTCTCTGGGGCCAACGTCCTGACTTTC.